The 13 T cell receptor beta chains listed next were all sequenced from one sample in a study of T cells after yellow fever vaccination. TCRdb re-called the 5' RACE reads through MiXCR, storing one row per CDR3 protein. The table includes some 350,000 distinct CDR3 sequences, about 4% detected once. The sample in question was PBMCs, obtained 5 days after the yellow fever booster vaccination. These receptors all come from a man younger than 35 who received the YFV17D yellow fever vaccine.

In DNA form, the CDR3 reads TGTGCCAGCAGTTTCTTCAGGGATTATTCACCCCTCCACTTT. Amino acid sequence: CASSFFRDYSPLHF. The V gene is TRBV27, the J gene TRBJ1-6, with a tentative D call TRBD1 (5 bases). Deletions cut 3 bases from V and 8 bases from J, with 11 bases between. This CDR3 region has 14 residues. CDR1 and CDR2 from the germline V gene are MNHEY and SMNVEV (reference sequence).

The chain combines TRBV27 with TRBJ1-6; 7 nucleotides agree with TRBD1. The length of the CDR3 is 16 residues. Trimming at V came to 6 bases and at J to 4 bases, leaving 9 bases not matched to a gene. Germline V gene data show CDR1 as MNHEY and CDR2 as SMNVEV (reference sequence). This CDR3 is CASSRGTESYNSPLHF. The CDR3 DNA reads TGTGCCAGCAGCCGTGGGACAGAAAGTTATAATTCACCCCTCCACTTT.

This clonotype came up many times. V and J are TRBV6-2 or TRBV6-3 and TRBJ2-7; D remains ambiguous. Germline values: CDR1 MNHEY, CDR2 SVGEGT. The CDR3 has 13 residues. V lost 0 bases and J lost 1, with 4 bases in between. The CDR3 region has the DNA TGTGCCAGCAGTTACTCAGGATCCTACGAGCAGTACGTC. Translated: CASSYSGSYEQYV.

This clonotype was counted a few times. CDR3 sequence: CASSSSAGGGETQYF. For the CDR3, the DNA is TGTGCCAGCAGCTCAAGTGCTGGGGGGGGCGAGACCCAGTACTTC. The chain combines TRBV7-9 with TRBJ2-5; D might be TRBD2 (7 bases). CDR1 and CDR2 (germline): SEHNR, FQNEAQ (reference sequence). Trimming cost V 4 bases and J 5 bases, with 17 bases left between them. This CDR3 is built from 15 residues.

This clonotype was found many times. The chain employs TRBV7-2 and TRBJ2-5; the D call may be TRBD1 or TRBD2 (5 bases each). This CDR3 is 14 amino acids long. V was pared by 5 bases and J by 1 base, with 11 bases between. Per germline, CDR1 SGHTA and CDR2 FQGNSA. The CDR3 DNA sequence: TGTGCCAGCAGCCACAACGGGGCCCAAGAGACCCAGTACTTC. Translating it yields CASSHNGAQETQYF.

The chain uses TRBV20-1 and TRBJ2-2, with 11 bases lining up with TRBD2. The CDR3 consists of 19 residues. Germline trimming cut 0 bases from V and 2 bases from J; bases unmatched to any gene: 11. The germline V gene encodes CDR1 DFQATT and CDR2 SNEGSKA (reference sequence). CDR3 region: CSARDRRFLAGGNTGELFF. The DNA for the CDR3 is TGCAGTGCTAGAGATAGAAGGTTTCTAGCGGGGGGTAACACCGGGGAGCTGTTTTTT.

The chain couples TRBV20-1 to TRBJ2-7; D not resolved. CDR1 DFQATT and CDR2 SNEGSKA come from the germline V gene (reference sequence). The V end was cut by 0 bases, the J end by 7 bases, with 16 bases between. This CDR3 comprises 14 residues. This CDR3 reads CSARDGQAGREQYV. CDR3 nucleotides: TGCAGTGCTAGAGATGGGCAGGCTGGAAGGGAGCAGTACGTC.

The sample holds many counts of this clonotype. CDR3 nucleotide sequence: TGTGCCAGCAGCCCCGGCTGGCGGGGAGGCCAAGAGACCCAGTACTTC. Protein: CASSPGWRGGQETQYF. The chain has TRBV3-1 and TRBJ2-5, with TRBD2 as a possible D gene (6 bases). The CDR3 consists of 16 residues. The V end lost 4 bases, the J end lost 1 base, and 16 bases lay between the germline ends. Looked up from germline, CDR1 is LGHDT and CDR2 is YNNKEL (reference sequence).

The rearrangement joins TRBV4-2 to TRBJ2-3, with 13 bases lining up with TRBD2. Germline assignment: CDR1 LGHNA and CDR2 YNFKEQ. With 0 bases clipped from V and 0 bases from J, the junction kept 12 bases outside the gene matches. The CDR3 is 21 amino acids. For the CDR3, the DNA is TGTGCCAGCAGCCAAGAGCCCTTAGGACTAGCGGGGGCACCTAGCACAGATACGCAGTATTTT. Its protein is CASSQEPLGLAGAPSTDTQYF.

This clonotype came up many times. The chain recombines TRBV7-9 with TRBJ2-7; TRBD2 matches 7 bases. There are 12 residues in the CDR3. V was pared by 11 bases and J by 5 bases, with 9 bases of the junction left unmatched. Germline CDR1 and CDR2: SEHNR and FQNEAQ (reference sequence). CDR3 DNA sequence: TGTGCCTCCTCCGGGGGAGGGAACGAGCAGTACTTC. It encodes CASSGGGNEQYF.

This chain connects TRBV7-2 to TRBJ2-7; D might be TRBD2 (5 bases). This CDR3 has 14 amino acids. Trimming left V 8 bases short and J 4 bases short, with 18 bases between. Germline values: CDR1 SGHTA, CDR2 FQGNSA. For the CDR3, the DNA is TGTGCCAGCGCACCGGGGTCTCTGCAATACGAGCAGTACTTC. Residues: CASAPGSLQYEQYF.

In its sample, this clonotype was seen many times. The V call is TRBV5-1, the J call TRBJ2-1, with 9 bases aligning to TRBD1. The V segment lost 0 bases and the J segment 8 bases; nucleotides outside the gene matches: 9. This CDR3 spans 16 amino acids. CDR1 SGHRS and CDR2 YFSETQ come from the germline V gene. CDR3 sequence reads: CASSLEAGQGGDEQFF. The CDR3 DNA reads TGCGCCAGCAGCTTGGAGGCGGGACAGGGAGGGGATGAGCAGTTCTTC.

This clonotype was seen repeatedly, ten times or more. The genes are TRBV4-3 and TRBJ2-5; D is ambiguous. Germline V CDR1 and CDR2: LGHNA, YSLEER. This CDR3 is 14 amino acids long. With 0 bases removed from V and 5 bases from J, the gap between germline ends came to 10 bases. The CDR3 DNA is TGCGCCAGCAGCCAAGAAGGTACACAGGAGACCCAGTACTTC. This encodes CASSQEGTQETQYF.